Described below is a single T cell receptor (beta chain) sequence and its context. Its recognized antigen is unknown. Within one base of it there is no much larger clone, and no base qualities were kept. From its cysteine to its phenylalanine, the CDR3 spans 16 amino acids. Only the CDR3 part of the read is kept: 48 bases, read in frame from the first base. Ends trimmed: V by 4 bases, J by 7 bases; bases unmatched to a gene: 16. Based on the germline V gene, the CDR1 and CDR2 sequences are SGHRS and YFSETQ. The data originate from a study of CD8 T cells in Susac syndrome (dated by TCRdb to between 2018 and 2020). Context from the whole study: Repertoire sequencing was used to test whether CD8+ T cell activation and differentiation in Susac syndrome was antigen driven.

High-throughput TCR beta sequencing profiled peripheral blood CD8+ and CD4+ T cells from healthy donors, Susac syndrome patients and multiple sclerosis patients. Treatment-naive patients with stable or active relapsing-remitting disease fulfilling revised McDonald criteria were used as multiple sclerosis controls. Bulk CD8+ and CD4+ T cells were purified by magnetic negative isolation, while CD8+ TEMRA cells were enriched using FACS. Blood was drawn into EDTA tubes, processed within 24 hours, and PBMCs were isolated by density gradient centrifugation. PBMCs destined for TCR sequencing were cryopreserved in liquid nitrogen and later thawed in a 37 °C water bath. The sorted or isolated CD4+, CD8+ and CD8+ TEMRA cells reached a purity of at least 90%. Study-wide findings and limitations: The number of individuals in the TCR sequencing and HLA analysis was acknowledged as relatively small.

RNA was extracted with the RNeasy kit and about 0.5 to 1 ug was reverse transcribed using random hexamers. The immunoSEQ multiplex PCR assay, which covers 54 Vbeta and 13 Jbeta segments, was used to amplify TCR beta CDR3 regions. Bias from PCR amplification was corrected by using a synthetic template baseline for primer optimization and for computational correction. In the paper's pipeline: Reads were annotated to V, D and J genes per IMGT and analyzed with immunoSEQ Analyzer, keeping only productive sequences. Clonality was calculated as one minus the Shannon entropy normalized by log2 of the number of productive unique sequences. For each patient and control, public and private clones were evaluated among the 100 most prevalent clones. Clones were defined as Susac-specific when absent from the healthy and MS cohorts, from about a thousand published viral clones and from other ImmuneACCESS disease sequences. The raw public reads went through TCRdb reprocessing: fastp at Q25, MiXCR clone calling, in-frame beta chains kept. Rows with one shared CDR3 protein collapse into an entry with the most common genes and DNA. The authors' filters were not applied to this entry. This sample gives 250,000 to 350,000 distinct CDR3 sequences in total; roughly 94% of them show up just once. The ten top clones hold about 0.063% of the sample.

This clonotype was sampled from a human donor with multiple sclerosis. Sequenced sample: CD4+ T cells from PBMCs. The sequence joins TRBV5-1 to TRBJ2-7, and 8 junction bases match TRBD2. In nucleotide form, the sequence is TGCGCCAGCAGCCCTATAGCGGGACCCGGAAATCTAGAGCAGTACTTC. Translation gives CASSPIAGPGNLEQYF.